This T cell receptor beta chain emerged from a study of monozygotic twins with inflammatory bowel disease (dated by TCRdb to between 2019 and 2020). Concerning the study at large: In total, some 30 monozygotic twin pairs made up the full study: 19 Danish pairs, all IBD-discordant, plus nine German pairs, of which four were IBD-concordant and five were IBD-discordant. The search for disease-associated traits relied mainly on comparing, within discordant pairs, IBD patients with their genetically identical healthy co-twins. Each individual had, on average, about 151 000 unique TCRalpha sequences and 181 000 unique TCRbeta sequences available for analysis.

The CDR3, cysteine through phenylalanine, is 17 amino acids long. DNA for this receptor is not on file. CDR1 and CDR2, looked up from the germline V gene, are MNHEY and SVGEGT. Library generation was performed with 5' RACE. For each TCR library, 3,500 to 4,500 ng of total RNA was used. For each sample, cDNA synthesis was carried out in eight separate reactions using SMARTScribe reverse transcriptase. During cDNA synthesis, unique molecular identifiers containing a 6-nucleotide sample barcode were introduced by template switching. Two nested PCRs of about 17 and 10 cycles amplified the TCRalpha and TCRbeta cDNA, and bead purification followed each PCR. Before amplification, cDNA was treated with uracil DNA-glycosylase and purified using the QIAquick PCR purification kit. The second PCR added Illumina TruSeq-compatible adapters along with sample-specific barcodes. Library quality and concentration were checked on TapeStation and Qubit, and libraries were pooled at around 5 ng each. Pooled libraries were sequenced on an Illumina HiSeq2500 single-index Rapid Run with 2 x 100 bp reads and custom sequencing primers. Turning to the authors' computational methods: PCR and sequencing errors were corrected by UMI-based consensus assembly using MiGEC version 1.2.6. V(D)J alignment, clonotype assembly and CDR3 extraction were performed with MiXCR version 2.1.1. To normalise gene usage, clonotype sharing and MAIT/NKT TCR abundance, the analysis used the top 1000, 10 000 and 20 000 clonotypes per sample. After downsampling to 27 000 UMIs, diversity was calculated as the inverse Simpson index using the vegan R package. Paired Mann-Whitney U tests were applied to discordant twin pairs, with Benjamini-Hochberg correction for multiple testing. TCRdb reprocessed the reads and lists each CDR3 protein sequence as a single entry, with no DNA. The V and J calls were not made by the authors but by TCRdb's processing. This sample's records show approximately 100,000 distinct CDR3 sequences. Around 12% of the sample is in the top ten clones.

Remarks on this clonotype: Its antigen has not been determined.

Results and caveats for the whole study, not just this receptor: Differing immunosuppressive treatments among patients may have added background noise and inter-individual variability to the repertoires. Distinction between different T cell subtypes could not be achieved in the analysis. Measured by the inverse Simpson index, TCRbeta repertoire diversity was lower in IBD patients than in their healthy co-twins. Repertoire similarity did not differ between concordant and discordant twins, possibly due to limited statistical power. No single strong signal or clonotype linked to IBD turned up in the results, so the idea that one exists was not supported. IBD patients shared fewer clonotypes with other individuals than healthy twins did, most markedly in patients showing signs of disease activity.

From each donor, an approximately 2.3 ml peripheral blood sample was drawn into PAXgene tubes and stored at -80 degrees C. Total RNA was isolated from whole blood with the PAXgene blood miRNA kit on an automated QIAcube, without T cell sorting. Peripheral blood from monozygotic twin pairs concordant or discordant for inflammatory bowel disease was subjected to deep TCRalpha and TCRbeta repertoire profiling with unique molecular barcoding. Smoking habits were recorded for all twin pairs, and individuals were classified as current, former or never smokers. Recombination joined TRBV6-2 or TRBV6-3 with TRBJ2-7; as DNA is missing, the TRBD1 call by TCRdb cannot be tested. This TCR was sampled from a human donor with ulcerative colitis or Crohn's disease, or a healthy co-twin of an affected twin (not recorded which). Sequenced: blood. CDR3 reads: CASSYSIWDDRYYEQYF.